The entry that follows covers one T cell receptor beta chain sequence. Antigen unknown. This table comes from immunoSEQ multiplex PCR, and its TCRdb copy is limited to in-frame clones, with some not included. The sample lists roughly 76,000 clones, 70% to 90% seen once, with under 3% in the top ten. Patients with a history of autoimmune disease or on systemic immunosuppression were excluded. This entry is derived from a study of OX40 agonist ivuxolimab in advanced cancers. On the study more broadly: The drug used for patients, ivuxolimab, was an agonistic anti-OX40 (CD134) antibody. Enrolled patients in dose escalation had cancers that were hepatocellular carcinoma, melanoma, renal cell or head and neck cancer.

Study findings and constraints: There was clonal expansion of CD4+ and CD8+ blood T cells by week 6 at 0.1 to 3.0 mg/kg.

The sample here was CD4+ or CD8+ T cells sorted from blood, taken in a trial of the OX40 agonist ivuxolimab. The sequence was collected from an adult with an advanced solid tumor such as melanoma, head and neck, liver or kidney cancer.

This chain's CDR3 is CASSIELGLGYTF. The CDR3 DNA reads as TGTGCCAGCAGCATAGAGCTCGGGCTTGGCTACACCTTC. The chain is built from TRBV6-6 and TRBJ1-2, with D unresolved. V dropped 6 bases and J dropped 7 bases, with 15 bases sitting between them. The CDR3 has 13 residues. Germline assignment: CDR1 MNHNY and CDR2 SVGAGI (reference sequence).